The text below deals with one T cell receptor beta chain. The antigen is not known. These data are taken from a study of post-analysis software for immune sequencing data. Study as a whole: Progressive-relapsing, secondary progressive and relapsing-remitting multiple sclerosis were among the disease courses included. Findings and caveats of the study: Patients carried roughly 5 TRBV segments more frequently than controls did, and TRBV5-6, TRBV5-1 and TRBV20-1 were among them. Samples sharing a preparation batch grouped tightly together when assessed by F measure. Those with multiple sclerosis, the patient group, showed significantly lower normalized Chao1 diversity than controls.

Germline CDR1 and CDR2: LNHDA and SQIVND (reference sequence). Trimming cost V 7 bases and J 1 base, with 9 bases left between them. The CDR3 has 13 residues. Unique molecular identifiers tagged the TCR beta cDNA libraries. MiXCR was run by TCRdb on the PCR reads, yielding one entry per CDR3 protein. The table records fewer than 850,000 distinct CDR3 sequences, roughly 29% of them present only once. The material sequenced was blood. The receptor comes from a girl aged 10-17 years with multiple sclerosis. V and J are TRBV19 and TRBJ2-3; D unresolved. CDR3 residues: CASKAFRTDTQYF. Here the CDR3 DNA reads TGTGCCAGTAAGGCTTTTCGCACAGATACGCAGTATTTT.